These T cell receptor beta chains were read from a single sample in a study of T-cell reconstitution after alpha-beta-depleted transplantation in children. Via MiXCR, TCRdb re-called the PCR reads, giving one row per CDR3 protein. The data show nearly 550,000 distinct CDR3 sequences, 15% to 20% seen once. The source material was PBMCs from the stem cell graft donor, sampled from the stem cell graft. The receptors originated from a human donor who donated a stem cell graft to a child with acute lymphoblastic leukemia. The CDR3 runs from the conserved cysteine through the conserved F or W. The order of the fields is CDR3 DNA, CDR3 protein, clone size, J gene, CDR3 length, V gene, D gene. The D gene is left open where the match is weak. Rows may omit the clone size; those that give it use once, few, many or a size class.

CDR3nt: TGCAGTGCTCCTCCGGGGGGAACCTACGAGCAGTACTTC
CDR3aa: CSAPPGGTYEQYF
abundance: -
j_gene: TRBJ2-7
len: 13
v_gene: TRBV20-1
d_gene: TRBD2

CDR3nt: TGTGCCATCCCGCCTTGGCAGACCAATGAAAAACTGTTTTTT
CDR3aa: CAIPPWQTNEKLFF
abundance: once
j_gene: TRBJ1-4
len: 14
v_gene: TRBV7-9
d_gene: -

CDR3nt: TGTGCCAGCAGCAGTACGAATCAGCCCCAGCATTTT
CDR3aa: CASSSTNQPQHF
abundance: few
j_gene: TRBJ1-5
len: 12
v_gene: TRBV7-9
d_gene: -

CDR3nt: TGTGCCAGCAGGGCAGGGGGCGCCTTGTATTTT
CDR3aa: CASRAGGALYF
abundance: few
j_gene: TRBJ2-3
len: 11
v_gene: TRBV25-1
d_gene: TRBD1

CDR3nt: TGTGCCAGCAGATCGGGGGGACATAATTCACCCCTCCACTTT
CDR3aa: CASRSGGHNSPLHF
abundance: few
j_gene: TRBJ1-6
len: 14
v_gene: TRBV12-3/TRBV12-4
d_gene: -

CDR3nt: TGTGCCAGCAGCCGGGGAGGGACAGGGGAAGCTTTCTTT
CDR3aa: CASSRGGTGEAFF
abundance: few
j_gene: TRBJ1-1
len: 13
v_gene: TRBV7-2
d_gene: TRBD1

CDR3nt: TGCGCCAGCAGCTTGGCGTTGGGGGCTGGCACTGAAGCTTTCTTT
CDR3aa: CASSLALGAGTEAFF
abundance: few
j_gene: TRBJ1-1
len: 15
v_gene: TRBV5-1
d_gene: -

CDR3nt: TGTGCCAGCAGCGCAGGGCGAGGCCCCTACAATGAGCAGTTCTTC
CDR3aa: CASSAGRGPYNEQFF
abundance: few
j_gene: TRBJ2-1
len: 15
v_gene: TRBV7-6
d_gene: -

CDR3nt: TGTGCCAGCAGTGAATATCCCCCCCCTCGCACAGATACGCAGTATTTT
CDR3aa: CASSEYPPPRTDTQYF
abundance: -
j_gene: TRBJ2-3
len: 16
v_gene: TRBV25-1
d_gene: -

CDR3nt: TGTGCCAGCAGCATGAGAGGGGGCGTGAACACTGAAGCTTTCTTT
CDR3aa: CASSMRGGVNTEAFF
abundance: few
j_gene: TRBJ1-1
len: 15
v_gene: TRBV7-8
d_gene: TRBD1

CDR3nt: TGTGCCAGCAGCCCCACCCGGCTGATCAGCGGGAGGCCCATACCGGGGACCCAGTACTTC
CDR3aa: CASSPTRLISGRPIPGTQYF
abundance: -
j_gene: TRBJ2-5
len: 20
v_gene: TRBV11-1
d_gene: TRBD2

CDR3nt: TGTGCCAGCAGCCACCCTCCAGGGTTTGGGCAGTTCTTC
CDR3aa: CASSHPPGFGQFF
abundance: -
j_gene: TRBJ2-1
len: 13
v_gene: TRBV14
d_gene: -

CDR3nt: TGTGCCAGCAGTGGACCGGGACGACTCACCGGGGAGCTGTTTTTT
CDR3aa: CASSGPGRLTGELFF
abundance: few
j_gene: TRBJ2-2
len: 15
v_gene: TRBV12-3/TRBV12-4
d_gene: -

CDR3nt: TGCGCCAGCAGTCAGAAGGGATTCGTGGATACGCAGTATTTT
CDR3aa: CASSQKGFVDTQYF
abundance: -
j_gene: TRBJ2-3
len: 14
v_gene: TRBV5-1
d_gene: -

CDR3nt: TGCGCCAGCAGCTCCACAGGGGACTTCGAGGAGCAGTACTTC
CDR3aa: CASSSTGDFEEQYF
abundance: few
j_gene: TRBJ2-7
len: 14
v_gene: TRBV5-1
d_gene: -

CDR3nt: TGTGCCATCAGTGCAGGGAGCTCCTACAATGAGCAGTTCTTC
CDR3aa: CAISAGSSYNEQFF
abundance: few
j_gene: TRBJ2-1
len: 14
v_gene: TRBV10-3
d_gene: -

CDR3nt: TGTGCCAGCAGCTTAGTGGCCTCGCGGGGACCCTACAATGAGCAGTTCTTC
CDR3aa: CASSLVASRGPYNEQFF
abundance: -
j_gene: TRBJ2-1
len: 17
v_gene: TRBV7-2
d_gene: -

CDR3nt: TGTGCCAGCAGCCAACACCGAGGGAATGAGCAGTTCTTC
CDR3aa: CASSQHRGNEQFF
abundance: once
j_gene: TRBJ2-1
len: 13
v_gene: TRBV14
d_gene: -

CDR3nt: TGTGCCAGCAGTTTATTTTCAGGGCCCACTGAAGCTTTCTTT
CDR3aa: CASSLFSGPTEAFF
abundance: few
j_gene: TRBJ1-1
len: 14
v_gene: TRBV27
d_gene: -

CDR3nt: TGTGCCAGCAGTGATCCACACCTGAACACTGAAGCTTTCTTT
CDR3aa: CASSDPHLNTEAFF
abundance: many
j_gene: TRBJ1-1
len: 14
v_gene: TRBV6-1
d_gene: -

CDR3nt: TGTGCCAGCAGCGCGACGGGACTAAGAGAGACCCAGTACTTC
CDR3aa: CASSATGLRETQYF
abundance: -
j_gene: TRBJ2-5
len: 14
v_gene: TRBV9
d_gene: TRBD2

CDR3nt: TGTGCCAGCAGCTTGGCCTGGGCGGTCTATGGCTACACCTTC
CDR3aa: CASSLAWAVYGYTF
abundance: -
j_gene: TRBJ1-2
len: 14
v_gene: TRBV5-5
d_gene: -

CDR3nt: TGTGCCAGTAGTTCCCGAACGGCTGGGGCCAACGTCCTGACTTTC
CDR3aa: CASSSRTAGANVLTF
abundance: few
j_gene: TRBJ2-6
len: 15
v_gene: TRBV19
d_gene: -

CDR3nt: TGTGCCAGCAGCCAATATAATTCCTACGAGCAGTACTTC
CDR3aa: CASSQYNSYEQYF
abundance: -
j_gene: TRBJ2-7
len: 13
v_gene: TRBV3-1
d_gene: -

CDR3nt: TGTGCCAGCAGCTCCGACCCGGGCCCCTACGAGCAGTACTTC
CDR3aa: CASSSDPGPYEQYF
abundance: -
j_gene: TRBJ2-7
len: 14
v_gene: TRBV11-1
d_gene: -

CDR3nt: TGTGCCACCAGTGATGCAGGGCGGGACACCGGGGAGCTGTTTTTT
CDR3aa: CATSDAGRDTGELFF
abundance: -
j_gene: TRBJ2-2
len: 15
v_gene: TRBV24-1
d_gene: -

CDR3nt: TGTGCCAGCAGCCCGGGGGGTAAGGGGCTCTACGAGCAGTACTTC
CDR3aa: CASSPGGKGLYEQYF
abundance: -
j_gene: TRBJ2-7
len: 15
v_gene: TRBV27
d_gene: TRBD2

CDR3nt: TGTGCCAGCTCACAAAAGTGGGGGAATGAGCAGTTCTTC
CDR3aa: CASSQKWGNEQFF
abundance: once
j_gene: TRBJ2-1
len: 13
v_gene: TRBV18
d_gene: -